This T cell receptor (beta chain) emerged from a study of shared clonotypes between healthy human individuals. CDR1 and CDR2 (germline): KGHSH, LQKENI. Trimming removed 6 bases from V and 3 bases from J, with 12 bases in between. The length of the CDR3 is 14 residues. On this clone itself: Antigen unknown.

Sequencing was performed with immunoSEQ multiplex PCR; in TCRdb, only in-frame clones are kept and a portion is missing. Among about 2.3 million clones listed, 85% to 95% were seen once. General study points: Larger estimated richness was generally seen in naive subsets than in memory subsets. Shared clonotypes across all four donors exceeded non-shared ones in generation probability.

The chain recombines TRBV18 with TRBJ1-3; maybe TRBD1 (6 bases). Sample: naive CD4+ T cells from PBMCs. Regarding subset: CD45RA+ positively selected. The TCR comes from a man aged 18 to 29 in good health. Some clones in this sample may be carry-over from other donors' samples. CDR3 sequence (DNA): TGTGCCAGCTCGGTAAACAGGGATGGAAACACCATATATTTT. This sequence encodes CASSVNRDGNTIYF.